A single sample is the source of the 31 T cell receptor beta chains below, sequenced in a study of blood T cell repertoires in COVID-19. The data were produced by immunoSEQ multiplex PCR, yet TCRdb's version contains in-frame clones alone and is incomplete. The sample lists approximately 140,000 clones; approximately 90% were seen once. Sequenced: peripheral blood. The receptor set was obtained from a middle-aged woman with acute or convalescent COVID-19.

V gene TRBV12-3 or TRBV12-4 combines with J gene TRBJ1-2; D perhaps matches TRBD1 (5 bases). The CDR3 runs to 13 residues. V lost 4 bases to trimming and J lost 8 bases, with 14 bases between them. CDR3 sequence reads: CASSWARVGGYTF. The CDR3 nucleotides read TGTGCCAGCAGTTGGGCCAGGGTGGGAGGCTACACCTTC.

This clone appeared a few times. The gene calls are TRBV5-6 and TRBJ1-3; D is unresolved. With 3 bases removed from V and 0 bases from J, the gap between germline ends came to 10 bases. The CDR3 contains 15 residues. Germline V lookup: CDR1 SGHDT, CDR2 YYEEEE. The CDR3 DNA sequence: TGTGCCAGCAGCTGGGTGACGGGCTCTGGAAACACCATATATTTT. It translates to CASSWVTGSGNTIYF.

CDR3 DNA: TGTGCCAGCAGCTCCGCCGGGACATATAGCAATCAGCCCCAGCATTTT. It is translated as CASSSAGTYSNQPQHF. The rearrangement uses TRBV7-9 and TRBJ1-5, with a tentative D call TRBD1 (6 bases). This CDR3 is 16 amino acids long. V shed 4 bases and J shed 0 bases, with 13 bases lying between them. The germline CDR1 and CDR2 sequences are SEHNR and FQNEAQ (reference sequence).

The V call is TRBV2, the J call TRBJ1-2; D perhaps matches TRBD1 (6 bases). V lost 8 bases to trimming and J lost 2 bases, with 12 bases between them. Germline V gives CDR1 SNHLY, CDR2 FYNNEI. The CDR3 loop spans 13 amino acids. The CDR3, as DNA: TGTGCCAGCCGAGATACAGGGAACTATGGCTACACCTTC. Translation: CASRDTGNYGYTF. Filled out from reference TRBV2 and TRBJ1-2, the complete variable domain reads EPEVTQTPSHQVTQMGQEVILRCVPISNHLYFYWYRQILGQKVEFLVSFYNNEISEKSEIFDDQFSVERPDGSNFTLKIRSTKLEDSAMYFCASRDTGNYGYTFGSGTRLTVV.

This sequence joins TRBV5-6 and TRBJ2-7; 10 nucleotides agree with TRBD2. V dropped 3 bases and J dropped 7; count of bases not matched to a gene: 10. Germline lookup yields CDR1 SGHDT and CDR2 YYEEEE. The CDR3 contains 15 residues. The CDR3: CASSSALAGVGEQYF. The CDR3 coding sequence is TGTGCCAGCAGCTCGGCCCTAGCGGGAGTGGGAGAGCAGTACTTC.

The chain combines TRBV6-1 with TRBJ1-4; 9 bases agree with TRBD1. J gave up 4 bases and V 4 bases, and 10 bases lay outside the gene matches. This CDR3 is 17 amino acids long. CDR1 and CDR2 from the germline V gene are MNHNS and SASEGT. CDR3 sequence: CASSALGGTGFNEKLFF. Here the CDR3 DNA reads TGTGCCAGCAGTGCCCTAGGGGGGACAGGGTTTAATGAAAAACTGTTTTTT.

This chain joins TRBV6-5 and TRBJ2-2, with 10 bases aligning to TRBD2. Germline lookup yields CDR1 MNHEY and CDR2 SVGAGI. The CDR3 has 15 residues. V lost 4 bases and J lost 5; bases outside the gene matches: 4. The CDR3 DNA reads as TGTGCCAGCAGTTCGGGACTAGCGCTGACCGGGGAGCTGTTTTTT. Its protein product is CASSSGLALTGELFF.

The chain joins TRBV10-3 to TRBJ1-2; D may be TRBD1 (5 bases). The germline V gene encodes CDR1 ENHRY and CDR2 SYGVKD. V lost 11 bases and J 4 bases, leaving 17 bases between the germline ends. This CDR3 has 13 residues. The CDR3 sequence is CAATGLGVYGYTF. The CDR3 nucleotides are TGTGCCGCCACAGGATTGGGCGTCTATGGCTACACCTTC.

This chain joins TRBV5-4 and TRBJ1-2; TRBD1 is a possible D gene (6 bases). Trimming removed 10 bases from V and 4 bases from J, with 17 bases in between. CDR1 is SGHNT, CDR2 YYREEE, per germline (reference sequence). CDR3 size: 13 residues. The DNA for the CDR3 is TGTGCCTCGGCAGGGGCCGAGACCTATGGCTACACCTTC. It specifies CASAGAETYGYTF.

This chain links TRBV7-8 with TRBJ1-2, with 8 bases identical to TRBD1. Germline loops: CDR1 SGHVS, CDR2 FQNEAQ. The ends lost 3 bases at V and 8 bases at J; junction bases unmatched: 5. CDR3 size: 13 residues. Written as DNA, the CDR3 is TGTGCCAGCAGCTTCGGACAGGGTTGGGGCTACACCTTC. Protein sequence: CASSFGQGWGYTF.

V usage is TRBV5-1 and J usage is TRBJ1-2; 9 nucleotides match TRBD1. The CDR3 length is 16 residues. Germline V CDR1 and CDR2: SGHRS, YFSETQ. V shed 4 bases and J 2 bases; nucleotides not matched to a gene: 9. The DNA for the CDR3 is TGCGCCAGCAGCCCCTACCCGACAGGGGGGAACTATGGCTACACCTTC. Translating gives CASSPYPTGGNYGYTF.

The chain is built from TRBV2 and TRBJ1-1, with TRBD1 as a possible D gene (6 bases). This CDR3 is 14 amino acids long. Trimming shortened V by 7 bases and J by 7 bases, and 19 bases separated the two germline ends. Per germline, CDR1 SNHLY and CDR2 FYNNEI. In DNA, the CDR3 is TGTGCCAGCACGGCCCGGGACACATTTCTTGAAGCTTTCTTT. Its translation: CASTARDTFLEAFF.

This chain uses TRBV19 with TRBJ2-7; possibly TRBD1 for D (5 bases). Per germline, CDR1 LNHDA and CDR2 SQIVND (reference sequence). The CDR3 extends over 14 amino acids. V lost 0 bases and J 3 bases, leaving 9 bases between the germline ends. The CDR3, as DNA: TGTGCCAGTAGTATAGATACAGGTTACTACGAGCAGTACTTC. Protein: CASSIDTGYYEQYF.

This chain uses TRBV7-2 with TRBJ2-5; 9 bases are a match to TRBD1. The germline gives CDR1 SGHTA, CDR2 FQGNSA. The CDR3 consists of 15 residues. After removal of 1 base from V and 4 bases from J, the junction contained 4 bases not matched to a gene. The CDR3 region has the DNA TGTGCCAGCAGCTTAGGGCCGGACAGGGGAGAGACCCAGTACTTC. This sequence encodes CASSLGPDRGETQYF.

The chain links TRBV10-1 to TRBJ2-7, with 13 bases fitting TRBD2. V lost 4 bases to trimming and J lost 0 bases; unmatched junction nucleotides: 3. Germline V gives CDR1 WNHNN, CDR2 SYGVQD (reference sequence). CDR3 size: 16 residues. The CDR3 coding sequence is TGCGCCAGCAGTGGTGGACTAGCGGGAGCCTCCTACGAGCAGTACTTC. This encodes CASSGGLAGASYEQYF.

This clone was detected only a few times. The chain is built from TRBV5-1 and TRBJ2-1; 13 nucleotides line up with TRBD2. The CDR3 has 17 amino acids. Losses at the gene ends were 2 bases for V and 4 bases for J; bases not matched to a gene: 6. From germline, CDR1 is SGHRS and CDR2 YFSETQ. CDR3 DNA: TGCGCCAGCAGCTTCGTTGGACTAGCGGGGGTTTACAATGAGCAGTTCTTC. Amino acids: CASSFVGLAGVYNEQFF.

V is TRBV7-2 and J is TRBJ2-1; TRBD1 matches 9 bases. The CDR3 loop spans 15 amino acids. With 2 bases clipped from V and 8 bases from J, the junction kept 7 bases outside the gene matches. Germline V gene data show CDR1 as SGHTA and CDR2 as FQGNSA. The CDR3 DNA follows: TGTGCCAGCAGCTTACGGGACAGGGACGTTTATGAGCAGTTCTTC. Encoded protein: CASSLRDRDVYEQFF.

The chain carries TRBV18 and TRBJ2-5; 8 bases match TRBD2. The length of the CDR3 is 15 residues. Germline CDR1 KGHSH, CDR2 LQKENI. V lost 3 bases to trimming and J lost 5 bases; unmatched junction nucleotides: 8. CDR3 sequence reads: CASSPRGREGETQYF. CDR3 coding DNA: TGTGCCAGCTCACCTCGTGGACGGGAGGGGGAGACCCAGTACTTC.

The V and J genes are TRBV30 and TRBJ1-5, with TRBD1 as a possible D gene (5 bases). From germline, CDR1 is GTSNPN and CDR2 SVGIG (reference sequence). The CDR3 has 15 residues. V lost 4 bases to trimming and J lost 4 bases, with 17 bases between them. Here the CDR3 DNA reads TGTGCCTGGACCCGTCAGGTGGGGGGGAATCAGCCCCAGCATTTT. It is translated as CAWTRQVGGNQPQHF.

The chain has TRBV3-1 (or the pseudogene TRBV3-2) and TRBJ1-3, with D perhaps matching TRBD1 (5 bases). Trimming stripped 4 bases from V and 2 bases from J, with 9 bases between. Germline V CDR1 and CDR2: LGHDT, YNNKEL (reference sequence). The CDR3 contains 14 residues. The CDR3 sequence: CASSLRATGNTIYF. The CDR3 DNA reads TGTGCCAGCAGCCTCAGGGCGACTGGAAACACCATATATTTT.

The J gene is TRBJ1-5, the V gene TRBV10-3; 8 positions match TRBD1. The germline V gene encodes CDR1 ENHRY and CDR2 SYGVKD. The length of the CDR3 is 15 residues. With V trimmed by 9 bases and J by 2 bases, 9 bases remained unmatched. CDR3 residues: CAMETGASGNQPQHF. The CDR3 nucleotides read TGTGCCATGGAGACAGGGGCATCGGGCAATCAGCCCCAGCATTTT.

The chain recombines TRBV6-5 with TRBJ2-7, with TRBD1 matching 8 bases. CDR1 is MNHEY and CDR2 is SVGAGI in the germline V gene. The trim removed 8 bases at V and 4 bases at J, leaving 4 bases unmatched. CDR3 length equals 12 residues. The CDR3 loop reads CASRDRIYEQYF. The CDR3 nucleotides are TGTGCCAGCCGGGACAGGATATACGAGCAGTACTTC.

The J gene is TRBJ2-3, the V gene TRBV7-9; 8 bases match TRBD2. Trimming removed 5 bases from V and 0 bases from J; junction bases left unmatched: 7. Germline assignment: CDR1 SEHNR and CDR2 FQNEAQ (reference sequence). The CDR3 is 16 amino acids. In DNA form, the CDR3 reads TGTGCCAGCAGCCGTACTAGCGGTGCTAGCACAGATACGCAGTATTTT. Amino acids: CASSRTSGASTDTQYF.

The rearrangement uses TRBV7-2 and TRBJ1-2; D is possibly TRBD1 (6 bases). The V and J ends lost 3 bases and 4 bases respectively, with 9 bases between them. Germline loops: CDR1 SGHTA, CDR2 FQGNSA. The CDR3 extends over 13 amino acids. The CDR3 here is CASSLGTLYGYTF. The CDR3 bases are TGTGCCAGCAGCTTGGGGACACTCTATGGCTACACCTTC. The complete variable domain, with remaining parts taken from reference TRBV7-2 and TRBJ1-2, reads GAGVSQSPSNKVTEKGKDVELRCDPISGHTALYWYRQSLGQGLEFLIYFQGNSAPDKSGLPSDRFSAERTGGSVSTLTIQRTQQEDSAVYLCASSLGTLYGYTFGSGTRLTVV.

CDR3 DNA sequence: TGTGCCAGCAGCTTAGCCGGGAGCTCCTACGAGCAGTACTTC. Amino acid sequence: CASSLAGSSYEQYF. This rearrangement joins TRBV7-2 to TRBJ2-7, with D tentatively TRBD2 (6 bases). The ends were cut back, 0 bases at V and 0 bases at J, with 6 bases in the middle. Germline values: CDR1 SGHTA, CDR2 FQGNSA. CDR3 length: 14 residues.

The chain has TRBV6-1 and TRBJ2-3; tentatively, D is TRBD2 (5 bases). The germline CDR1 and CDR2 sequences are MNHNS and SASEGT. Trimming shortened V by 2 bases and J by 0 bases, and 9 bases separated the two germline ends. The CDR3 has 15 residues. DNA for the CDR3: TGTGCCAGCAGTGAAAGAGGGCGGAGCACAGATACGCAGTATTTT. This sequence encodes CASSERGRSTDTQYF.

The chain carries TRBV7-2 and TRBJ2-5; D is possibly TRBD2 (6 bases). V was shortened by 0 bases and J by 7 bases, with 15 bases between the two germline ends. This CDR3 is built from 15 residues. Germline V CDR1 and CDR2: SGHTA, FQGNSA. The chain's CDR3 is CASSLAQWGLGTQYF. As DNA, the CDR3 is TGTGCCAGCAGCTTAGCGCAATGGGGACTGGGGACCCAGTACTTC.

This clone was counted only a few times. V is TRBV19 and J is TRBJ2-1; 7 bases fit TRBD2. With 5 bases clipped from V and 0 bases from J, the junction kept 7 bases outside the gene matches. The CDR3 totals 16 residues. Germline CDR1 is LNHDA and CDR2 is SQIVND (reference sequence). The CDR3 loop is CASSLEAGTSYNEQFF. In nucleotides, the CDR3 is TGTGCCAGTAGTCTTGAAGCGGGAACCTCCTACAATGAGCAGTTCTTC.

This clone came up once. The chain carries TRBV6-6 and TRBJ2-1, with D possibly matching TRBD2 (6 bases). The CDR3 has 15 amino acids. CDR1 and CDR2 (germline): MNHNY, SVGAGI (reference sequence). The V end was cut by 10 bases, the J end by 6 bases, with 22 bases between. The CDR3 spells CATAPLGEVVNEQFF. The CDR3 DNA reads TGTGCCACCGCCCCCCTGGGGGAGGTTGTCAATGAGCAGTTCTTC.

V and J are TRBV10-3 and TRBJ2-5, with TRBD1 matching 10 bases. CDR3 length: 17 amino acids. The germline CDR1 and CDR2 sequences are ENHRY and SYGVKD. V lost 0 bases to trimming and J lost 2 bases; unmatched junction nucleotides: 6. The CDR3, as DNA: TGTGCCATCAGTGAGTCGATTAGGGGACAGGGGCAAGAGACCCAGTACTTC. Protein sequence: CAISESIRGQGQETQYF.

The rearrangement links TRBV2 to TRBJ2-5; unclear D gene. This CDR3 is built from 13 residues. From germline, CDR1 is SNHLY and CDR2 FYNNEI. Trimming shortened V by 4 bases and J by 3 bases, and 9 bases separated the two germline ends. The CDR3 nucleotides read TGTGCCAGCAGTGGCCTCACGGAAGAGACCCAGTACTTC. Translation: CASSGLTEETQYF.